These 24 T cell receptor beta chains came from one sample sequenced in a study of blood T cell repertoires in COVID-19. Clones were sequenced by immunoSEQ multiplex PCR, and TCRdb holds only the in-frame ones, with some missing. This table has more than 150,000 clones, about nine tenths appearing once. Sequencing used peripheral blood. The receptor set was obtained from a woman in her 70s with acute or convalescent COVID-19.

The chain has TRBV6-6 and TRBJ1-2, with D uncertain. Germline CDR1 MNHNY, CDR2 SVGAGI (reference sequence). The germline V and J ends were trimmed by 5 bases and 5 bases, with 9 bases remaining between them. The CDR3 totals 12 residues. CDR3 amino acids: CASSPTGYGYTF. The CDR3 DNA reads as TGTGCCAGCAGTCCCACCGGTTATGGCTACACCTTC.

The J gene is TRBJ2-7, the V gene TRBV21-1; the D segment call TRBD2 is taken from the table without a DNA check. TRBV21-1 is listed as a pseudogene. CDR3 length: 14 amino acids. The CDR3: CASSKVWRSYEQYV. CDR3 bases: TGTGCCAGCAGCAAAGTATGGCGGAGCTACGAGCAGTACGTC.

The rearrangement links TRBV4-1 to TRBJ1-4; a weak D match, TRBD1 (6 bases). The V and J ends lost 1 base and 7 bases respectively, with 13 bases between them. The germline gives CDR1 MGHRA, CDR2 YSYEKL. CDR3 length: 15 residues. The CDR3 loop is CASSQVGGRGEKLFF. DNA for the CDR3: TGCGCCAGCAGCCAAGTCGGGGGGCGGGGTGAAAAACTGTTTTTT.

CDR3 DNA: TGTGCCAGCACCCGGGGACAGGGAATCTACGAGCAGTACTTC. This gives the protein CASTRGQGIYEQYF. The V and J genes are TRBV7-2 and TRBJ2-7, with 9 bases identical to TRBD1. The V segment lost 7 bases and the J segment 3 bases; nucleotides outside the gene matches: 7. CDR3 size: 14 residues. Germline V gene sequence: CDR1 SGHTA, CDR2 FQGNSA. The full variable domain, its missing parts supplied by reference TRBV7-2 and TRBJ2-7, is GAGVSQSPSNKVTEKGKDVELRCDPISGHTALYWYRQSLGQGLEFLIYFQGNSAPDKSGLPSDRFSAERTGGSVSTLTIQRTQQEDSAVYLCASTRGQGIYEQYFGPGTRLTVT.

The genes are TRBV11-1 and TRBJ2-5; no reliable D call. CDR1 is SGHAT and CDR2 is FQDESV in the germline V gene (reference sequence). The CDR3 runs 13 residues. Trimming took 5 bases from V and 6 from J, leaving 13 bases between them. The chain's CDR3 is CASSPEVEKTQYF. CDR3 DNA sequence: TGTGCCAGCAGCCCAGAGGTAGAAAAGACCCAGTACTTC.

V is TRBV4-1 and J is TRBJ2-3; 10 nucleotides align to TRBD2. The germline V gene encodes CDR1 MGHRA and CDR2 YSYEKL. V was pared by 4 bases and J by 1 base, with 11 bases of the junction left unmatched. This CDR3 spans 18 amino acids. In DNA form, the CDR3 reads TGCGCCAGCAGCCCCTCCAATTTAGCGGGGGGACGCACAGATACGCAGTATTTT. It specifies CASSPSNLAGGRTDTQYF.

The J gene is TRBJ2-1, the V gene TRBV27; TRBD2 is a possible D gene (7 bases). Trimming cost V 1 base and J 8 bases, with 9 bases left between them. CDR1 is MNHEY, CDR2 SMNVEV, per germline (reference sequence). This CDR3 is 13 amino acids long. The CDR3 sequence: CASSLWGGYEQFF. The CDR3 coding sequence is TGTGCCAGCAGTTTATGGGGGGGCTATGAGCAGTTCTTC.

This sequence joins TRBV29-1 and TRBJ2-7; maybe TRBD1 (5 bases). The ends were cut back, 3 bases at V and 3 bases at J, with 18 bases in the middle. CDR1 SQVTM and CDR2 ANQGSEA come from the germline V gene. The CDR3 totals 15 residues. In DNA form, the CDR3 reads TGCAGCGTTGAGGGTAGGGGAAAAGGACGCTACGAGCAGTACGTC. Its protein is CSVEGRGKGRYEQYV.

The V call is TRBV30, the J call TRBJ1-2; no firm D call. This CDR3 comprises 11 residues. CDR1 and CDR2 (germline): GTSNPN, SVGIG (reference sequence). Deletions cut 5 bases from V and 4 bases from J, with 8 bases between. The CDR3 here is CAWGRLYGYTF. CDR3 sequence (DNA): TGTGCCTGGGGGAGGCTCTATGGCTACACCTTC.

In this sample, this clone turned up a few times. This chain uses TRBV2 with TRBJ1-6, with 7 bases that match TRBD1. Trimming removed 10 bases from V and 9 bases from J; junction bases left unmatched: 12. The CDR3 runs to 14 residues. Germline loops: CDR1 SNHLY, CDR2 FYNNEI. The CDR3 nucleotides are TGTGCCATAAATTCGAGACAGGGTGGTTCACCCCTCCACTTT. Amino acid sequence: CAINSRQGGSPLHF.

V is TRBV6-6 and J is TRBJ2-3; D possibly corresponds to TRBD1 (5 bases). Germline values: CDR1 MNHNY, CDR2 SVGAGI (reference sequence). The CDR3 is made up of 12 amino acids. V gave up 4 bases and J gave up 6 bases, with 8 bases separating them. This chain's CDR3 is CASSSGIDTQYF. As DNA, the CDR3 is TGTGCCAGCAGTTCAGGGATTGATACGCAGTATTTT.

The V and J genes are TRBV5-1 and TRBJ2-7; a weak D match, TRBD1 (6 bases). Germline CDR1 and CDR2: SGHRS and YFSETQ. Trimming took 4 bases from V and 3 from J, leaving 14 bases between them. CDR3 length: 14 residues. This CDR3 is CASSPRSDSYEQYF. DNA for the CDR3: TGCGCCAGCAGCCCCCGATCGGACAGCTACGAGCAGTACTTC.

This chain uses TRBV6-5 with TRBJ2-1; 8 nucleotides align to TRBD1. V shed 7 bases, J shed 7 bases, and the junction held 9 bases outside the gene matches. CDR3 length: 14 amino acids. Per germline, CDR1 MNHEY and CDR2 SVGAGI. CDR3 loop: CASNNRGSVNEQFF. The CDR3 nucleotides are TGTGCCAGCAACAACAGGGGGTCTGTGAATGAGCAGTTCTTC.

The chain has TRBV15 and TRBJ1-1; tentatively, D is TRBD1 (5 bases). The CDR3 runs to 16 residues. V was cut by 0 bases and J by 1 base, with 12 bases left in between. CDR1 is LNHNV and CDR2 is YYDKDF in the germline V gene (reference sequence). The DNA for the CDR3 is TGTGCCACCAGCAGAGATGGGAGGGGAAAGAACACTGAAGCTTTCTTT. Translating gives CATSRDGRGKNTEAFF.

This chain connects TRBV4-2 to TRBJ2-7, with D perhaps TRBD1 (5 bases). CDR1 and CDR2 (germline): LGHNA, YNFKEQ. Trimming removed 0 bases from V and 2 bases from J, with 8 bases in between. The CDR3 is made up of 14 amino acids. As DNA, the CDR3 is TGTGCCAGCAGCCAAGATTTGGGGCCCTACGAGCAGTACTTC. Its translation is CASSQDLGPYEQYF.

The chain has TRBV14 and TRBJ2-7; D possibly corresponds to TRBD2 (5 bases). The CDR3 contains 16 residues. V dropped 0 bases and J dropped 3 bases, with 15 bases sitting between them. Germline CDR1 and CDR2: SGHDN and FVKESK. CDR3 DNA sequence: TGTGCCAGCAGCCAAGATGGTGCGAGGGAATTCTACGAGCAGTACTTC. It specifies CASSQDGAREFYEQYF.

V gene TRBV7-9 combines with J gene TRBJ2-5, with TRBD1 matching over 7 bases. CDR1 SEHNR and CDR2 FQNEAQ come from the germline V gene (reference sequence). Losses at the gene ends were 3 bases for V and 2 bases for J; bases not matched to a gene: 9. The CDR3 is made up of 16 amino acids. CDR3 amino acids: CASSLTQGVGQETQYF. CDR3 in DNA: TGTGCCAGCAGCTTGACGCAGGGGGTGGGGCAAGAGACCCAGTACTTC.

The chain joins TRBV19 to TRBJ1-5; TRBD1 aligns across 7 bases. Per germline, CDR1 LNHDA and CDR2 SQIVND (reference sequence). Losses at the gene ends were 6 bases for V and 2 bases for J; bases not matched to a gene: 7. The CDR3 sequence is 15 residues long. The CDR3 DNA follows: TGTGCCAGTAGCAACAGGGGCGAGGGCAATCAGCCCCAGCATTTT. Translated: CASSNRGEGNQPQHF.

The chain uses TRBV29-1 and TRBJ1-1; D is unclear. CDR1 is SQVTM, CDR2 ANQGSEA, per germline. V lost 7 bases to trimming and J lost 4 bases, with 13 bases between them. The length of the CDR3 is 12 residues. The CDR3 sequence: CSAPSPGTEAFF. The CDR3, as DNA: TGCAGCGCCCCATCCCCGGGCACTGAAGCTTTCTTT.

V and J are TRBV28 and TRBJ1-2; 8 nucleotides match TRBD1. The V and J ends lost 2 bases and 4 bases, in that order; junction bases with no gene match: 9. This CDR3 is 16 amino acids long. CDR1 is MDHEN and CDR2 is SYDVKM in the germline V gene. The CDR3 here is CASSLGQGSPLYGYTF. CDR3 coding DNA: TGTGCCAGCAGTTTAGGACAGGGCAGTCCTCTCTATGGCTACACCTTC.

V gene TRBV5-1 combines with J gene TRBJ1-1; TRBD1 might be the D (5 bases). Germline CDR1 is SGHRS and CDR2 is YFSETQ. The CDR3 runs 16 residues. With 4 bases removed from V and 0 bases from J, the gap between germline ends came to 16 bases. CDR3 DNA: TGCGCCAGCAGCCTACCCCCTGACAGAATGAACACTGAAGCTTTCTTT. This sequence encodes CASSLPPDRMNTEAFF.

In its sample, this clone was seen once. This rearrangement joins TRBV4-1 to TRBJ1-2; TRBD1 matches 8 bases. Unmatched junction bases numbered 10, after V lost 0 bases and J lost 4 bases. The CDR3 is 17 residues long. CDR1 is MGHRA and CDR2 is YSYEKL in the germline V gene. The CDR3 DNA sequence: TGCGCCAGCAGCCAAGATTGGCAGGGGGCATATTTCTATGGCTACACCTTC. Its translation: CASSQDWQGAYFYGYTF.

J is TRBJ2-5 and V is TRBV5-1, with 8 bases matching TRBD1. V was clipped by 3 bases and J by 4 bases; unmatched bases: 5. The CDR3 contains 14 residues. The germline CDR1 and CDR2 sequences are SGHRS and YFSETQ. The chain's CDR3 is CASSSGQVGETQYF. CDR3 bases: TGCGCCAGCAGCTCGGGACAGGTGGGAGAGACCCAGTACTTC. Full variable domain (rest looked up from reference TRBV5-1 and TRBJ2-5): KAGVTQTPRYLIKTRGQQVTLSCSPISGHRSVSWYQQTPGQGLQFLFEYFSETQRNKGNFPGRFSGRQFSNSRSEMNVSTLELGDSALYLCASSSGQVGETQYFGPGTRLLVL.

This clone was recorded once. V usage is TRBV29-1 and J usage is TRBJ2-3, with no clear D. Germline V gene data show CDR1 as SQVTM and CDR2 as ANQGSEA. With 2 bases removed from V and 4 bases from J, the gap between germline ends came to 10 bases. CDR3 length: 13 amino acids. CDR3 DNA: TGCAGCGTTGAACAGAATGCGGCAGATACGCAGTATTTT. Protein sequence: CSVEQNAADTQYF.